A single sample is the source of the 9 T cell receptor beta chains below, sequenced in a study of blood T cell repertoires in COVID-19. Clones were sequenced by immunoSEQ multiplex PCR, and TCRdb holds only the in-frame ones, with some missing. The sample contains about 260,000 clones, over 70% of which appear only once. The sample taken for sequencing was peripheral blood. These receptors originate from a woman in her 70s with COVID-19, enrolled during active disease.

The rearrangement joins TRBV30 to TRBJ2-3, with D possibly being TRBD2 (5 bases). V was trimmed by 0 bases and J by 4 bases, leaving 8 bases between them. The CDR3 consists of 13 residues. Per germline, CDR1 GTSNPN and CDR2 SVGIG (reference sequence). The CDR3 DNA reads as TGTGCCTGGAGTGTACAGAGGGCAGATACGCAGTATTTT. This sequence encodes CAWSVQRADTQYF.

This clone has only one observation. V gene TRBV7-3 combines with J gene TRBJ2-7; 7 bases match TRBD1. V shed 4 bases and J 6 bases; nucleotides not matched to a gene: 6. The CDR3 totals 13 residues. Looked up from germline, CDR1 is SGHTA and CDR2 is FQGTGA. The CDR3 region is CASSSTAGGEQYF. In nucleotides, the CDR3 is TGTGCCAGCAGCTCCACGGCAGGGGGCGAGCAGTACTTC.

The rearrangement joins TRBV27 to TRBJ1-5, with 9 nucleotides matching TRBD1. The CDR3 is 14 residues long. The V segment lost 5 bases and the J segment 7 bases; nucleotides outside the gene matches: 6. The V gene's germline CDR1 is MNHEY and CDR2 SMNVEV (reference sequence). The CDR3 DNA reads TGTGCCAGCAGTGGGACAGGGTTGCTGCAGCCCCAGCATTTT. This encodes CASSGTGLLQPQHF.

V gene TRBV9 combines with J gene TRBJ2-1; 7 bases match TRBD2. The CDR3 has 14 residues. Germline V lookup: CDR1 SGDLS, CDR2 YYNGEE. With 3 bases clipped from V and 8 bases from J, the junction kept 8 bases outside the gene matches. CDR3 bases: TGTGCCAGCAGCGAAAGACTAGCTCGGGATGAGCAGTTCTTC. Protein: CASSERLARDEQFF.

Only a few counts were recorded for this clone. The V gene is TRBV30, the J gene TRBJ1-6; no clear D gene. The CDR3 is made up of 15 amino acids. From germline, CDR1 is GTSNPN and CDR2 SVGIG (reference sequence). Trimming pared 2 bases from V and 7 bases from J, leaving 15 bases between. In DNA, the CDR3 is TGTGCCTGGAGTCGATACGGGAACAGAAATTCACCCCTCCACTTT. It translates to CAWSRYGNRNSPLHF.

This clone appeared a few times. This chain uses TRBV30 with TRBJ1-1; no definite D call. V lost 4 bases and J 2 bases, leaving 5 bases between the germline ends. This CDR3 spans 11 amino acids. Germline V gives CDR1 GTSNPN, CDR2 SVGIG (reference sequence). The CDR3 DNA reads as TGTGCCTGGACCCTAAACACTGAAGCTTTCTTT. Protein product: CAWTLNTEAFF.

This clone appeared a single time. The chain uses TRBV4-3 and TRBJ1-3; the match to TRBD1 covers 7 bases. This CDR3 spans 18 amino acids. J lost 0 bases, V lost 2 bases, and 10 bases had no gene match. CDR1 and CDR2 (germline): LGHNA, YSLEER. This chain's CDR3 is CASSQILATGSSGNTIYF. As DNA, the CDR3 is TGCGCCAGCAGCCAAATCCTTGCGACAGGGAGCTCTGGAAACACCATATATTTT.

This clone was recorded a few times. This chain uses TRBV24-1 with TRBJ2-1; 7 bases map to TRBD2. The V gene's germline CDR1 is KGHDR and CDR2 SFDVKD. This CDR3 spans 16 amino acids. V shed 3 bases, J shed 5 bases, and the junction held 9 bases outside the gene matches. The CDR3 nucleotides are TGTGCCACCAGTGATCGTGACGCGGGAGCAAACAATGAGCAGTTCTTC. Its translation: CATSDRDAGANNEQFF.

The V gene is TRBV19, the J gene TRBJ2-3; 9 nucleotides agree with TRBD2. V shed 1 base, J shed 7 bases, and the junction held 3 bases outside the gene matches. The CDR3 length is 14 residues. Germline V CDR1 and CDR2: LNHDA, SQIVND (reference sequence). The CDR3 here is CASSIGLAGYTQYF. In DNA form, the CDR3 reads TGTGCCAGTAGTATAGGGCTAGCGGGGTATACGCAGTATTTT.